This T cell receptor beta chain was captured in a study of blood T cell repertoires in COVID-19. Overall study context: Samples taken during acute and convalescent COVID-19 were collected in the United States, Italy and Spain. Sample material is recorded as cDNA or gDNA derived from T cells, B-cell-depleted T cells, or PBMCs.

Germline-derived CDR1 and CDR2 are MNHEY and SMNVEV (reference sequence). With 9 bases removed from V and 7 bases from J, the gap between germline ends came to 16 bases. The CDR3 has 13 amino acids. Original data processing: The assay estimated nucleated cells by amplifying reference gene primers. Sequencing used immunoSEQ multiplex PCR; TCRdb keeps in-frame clones, though not all of them. The V and J calls and the clone size are those of that table, but D and trimming were determined from the DNA. The sample carries 170,000 or so clones, about 86% recorded once. Recruited during active infection, patients (from Seattle) were subsequently followed longitudinally.

This TCR derives from a woman in her seventies with COVID-19, enrolled during active disease. The J gene is TRBJ1-5, the V gene TRBV27; no definite D call. Source material: peripheral blood. The CDR3 DNA follows: TGTGCCAGTTCCCGCGGGATACCACAGCCCCAGCATTTT. Its protein product is CASSRGIPQPQHF.